These T cell receptor beta chains were read from a single sample in a study of T-cell memory formation after mild COVID-19. One entry per CDR3 protein, called by TCRdb with MiXCR from the 5' RACE reads. The sample records 500,000 to 650,000 distinct CDR3 sequences, about a fifth being singletons. The sample comprised PBMCs or a T cell subset sorted from them (not recorded which). These receptors were obtained from an adult woman who had mild COVID-19 (a few samples of this study predate the infection). Cell type and time point are not known. Each CDR3 is given with its conserved first and last residue. D genes are given only for firm matches. A clone size is listed for some rows: how often the clone was seen (once, few, many), or a class if it is expanded.

j_call | v_call | d_call | clone_size | cdr3_nt | cdr3_aa
TRBJ2-3 | TRBV7-2 | TRBD2 | few | TGTGCCAGCAGCTCGACTAGCGGGGGGATTACAGATACGCAGTATTTT | CASSSTSGGITDTQYF
TRBJ1-1 | TRBV5-1 | NA | few | TGCGCCAGCAGCTTGGACACTCCTTTTGGGGCTTTCTTT | CASSLDTPFGAFF
TRBJ2-3 | TRBV6-1 | NA | NA | TGTGCCAGCAGTGAGTCTTTTAGGGCGGATACGCAGTATTTT | CASSESFRADTQYF
TRBJ2-3 | TRBV4-3 | NA | few | TGCGCCAGCAGCCAGCTAGTGGCGGGAGATACGCAGTATTTT | CASSQLVAGDTQYF
TRBJ2-1 | TRBV7-3 | NA | many | TGTGCCAGCAGCTTAATTGGTTCCGCGATTTCCTACAATGAGCAGTTCTTC | CASSLIGSAISYNEQFF
TRBJ2-3 | TRBV12-3/TRBV12-4 | TRBD2 | few | TGTGCCAGCATGTTGCGAGCGGGAGTACGGAGCACAGATACGCAGTATTTT | CASMLRAGVRSTDTQYF
TRBJ2-1 | TRBV19 | NA | once | TGTGCCAGTACCATGGGCTCAGCCTACAATGAGCAGTTCTTC | CASTMGSAYNEQFF
TRBJ2-7 | TRBV24-1 | TRBD1 | once | TGTGCCACCAGTGATCCCGGGACAGGGGGTTACGAGCAGTACTTC | CATSDPGTGGYEQYF
TRBJ1-6 | TRBV7-9 | NA | NA | TGTGCCAGCAGCTTAGCGGACAGCCCAGATGATAATTCACCCCTCCACTTT | CASSLADSPDDNSPLHF
TRBJ2-7 | TRBV6-4 | NA | NA | TGTGCCAGCAGTTTCCGGGACCCCTCCTACGAGCAGTACTTC | CASSFRDPSYEQYF
TRBJ2-3 | TRBV6-5 | TRBD1 | NA | TGTGCCAGCAGCCGACAGGGTAGCACAGATACGCAGTATTTT | CASSRQGSTDTQYF
TRBJ2-4 | TRBV7-9 | NA | NA | TGTGCCAGCAGCCTGTCGGGAGACATTCAGTACTTC | CASSLSGDIQYF
TRBJ1-3 | TRBV18 | NA | NA | TGTGCCAGCTCACCGGGCGGTGCCTCTGGAAACACCATATATTTT | CASSPGGASGNTIYF
TRBJ1-1 | TRBV30 | NA | NA | TGTGCCCGAACCCAGACCAAGGCGGTAACTGAAGCTTTCTTT | CARTQTKAVTEAFF
TRBJ2-7 | TRBV6-5 | NA | few | TGTGCCAGCAGTCCGGGACTCTACTACGAGCAGTACTTC | CASSPGLYYEQYF
TRBJ2-5 | TRBV29-1 | NA | few | TGCAGCGTTGAAGATCAAAGGACCGTCGTTGGTGTGACCCAGTACTTC | CSVEDQRTVVGVTQYF
TRBJ2-3 | TRBV3-1 | NA | NA | TGTGCCAGCAGCCAAGATCGCGATCAAAAGGGCACAGATACGCAGTATTTT | CASSQDRDQKGTDTQYF
TRBJ1-1 | TRBV2 | NA | few | TGTGCCAGCAGTGTATGGGGCTCGAACACTGAAGCTTTCTTT | CASSVWGSNTEAFF
TRBJ2-1 | TRBV28 | NA | NA | TGTGCCAGCAGTTCCCCGATGGGACGGGACGGCAATGAGCAGTTCTTC | CASSSPMGRDGNEQFF
TRBJ1-1 | TRBV20-1 | NA | NA | TGCAGTGCTAAATTGGGGCAGGTGAACACTGAAGCTTTCTTT | CSAKLGQVNTEAFF
TRBJ2-7 | TRBV7-2 | TRBD1 | NA | TGTGCCAGCAGCCCCCAGGGGGTAGCGTTAGGGCTGAACTACGAGCAGTACTTC | CASSPQGVALGLNYEQYF
TRBJ2-1 | TRBV24-1 | TRBD1 | few | TGTGCCACCAGTGATCCCGAAGGGGACGGACAGGGTCGCCACAATGAGCAGTTCTTC | CATSDPEGDGQGRHNEQFF
TRBJ2-3 | TRBV4-3 | NA | NA | TGCGCCAGCAGCCAAGATTTATCGAGTAGAGTCCCAGATACGCAGTATTTT | CASSQDLSSRVPDTQYF
TRBJ2-7 | TRBV12-3/TRBV12-4 | TRBD1 | few | TGTGCCAGCAGTTTTAGGGACAGGTACTACGAGCAGTACTTC | CASSFRDRYYEQYF
TRBJ1-2 | TRBV6-1 | NA | NA | TGTGCCAGCAGTGAAGCGGCTATGGGGCTTAACTATGGCTACACCTTC | CASSEAAMGLNYGYTF
TRBJ2-7 | TRBV20-1 | TRBD1 | NA | TGCAGTGCTAGAGACGGTAGGGGGCTGACCTACGAGCAGTACTTC | CSARDGRGLTYEQYF
TRBJ2-7 | TRBV23-1 | TRBD1 | few | TGCGCCAGCAGTCAATCCGAAGGTCAGGGGGCTCGGGACGAGCAGTACTTC | CASSQSEGQGARDEQYF
TRBJ2-5 | TRBV5-1 | TRBD2 | NA | TGCGCCAGCAGCCACGGGACTAGCGGGAGTGGGAACCAAGAGACCCAGTACTTC | CASSHGTSGSGNQETQYF
TRBJ1-1 | TRBV29-1 | NA | once | TGCAGCGTTGTACAGGGGAACACTGAAGCTTTCTTT | CSVVQGNTEAFF
TRBJ2-6 | TRBV24-1 | NA | NA | TGTGCCACCAGTGATGCGGCTACCCCTGGGGCCAACGTCCTGACTTTC | CATSDAATPGANVLTF
TRBJ2-5 | TRBV9 | TRBD2 | few | TGTGCCAGCAGCGTAGCGACTAGCGGGTTCCAAGAGACCCAGTACTTC | CASSVATSGFQETQYF
TRBJ2-3 | TRBV5-1 | NA | NA | TGCGCCAGCAGCCTATCCGGGACTCCGTCGGATACGCAGTATTTT | CASSLSGTPSDTQYF
TRBJ1-5 | TRBV7-9 | TRBD1 | NA | TGTGCCAGCAGCTCGACAGGGGTCCAGCCCCAGCATTTT | CASSSTGVQPQHF
TRBJ1-4 | TRBV6-6 | NA | few | TGTGCCAGCAGACTAACGGGCCAGGGGACAACTAATGAAAAACTGTTTTTT | CASRLTGQGTTNEKLFF
TRBJ2-7 | TRBV3-1 | NA | few | TGTGCCAGCAGCCAAGCAGCCTACGAGCAGTACTTC | CASSQAAYEQYF
TRBJ2-7 | TRBV15 | TRBD2 | few | TGTGCCACCAGCTTAACTTACGGACTAGCGGAATACGAGCAGTACTTC | CATSLTYGLAEYEQYF
TRBJ1-6 | TRBV12-3/TRBV12-4 | NA | few | TGTGCCAGCAGTTACCAGCCCGCAAATTCACCCCTCCACTTT | CASSYQPANSPLHF
TRBJ1-1 | TRBV12-3/TRBV12-4 | TRBD1 | many | TGTGCCAGCAGGCACGACAGGGGAAACACTGAAGCTTTCTTT | CASRHDRGNTEAFF
TRBJ2-2 | TRBV3-1 | TRBD1 | few | TGTGCCAGCAGCCCCCCCGGGACAGGGGGCATCGGGGAGCTGTTTTTT | CASSPPGTGGIGELFF
TRBJ2-5 | TRBV5-1 | NA | NA | TGCGCCAGCAGCCCGGGGGGACAGCGGCAATCGGTGAGGCTGTACTTC | CASSPGGQRQSVRLYF
TRBJ2-5 | TRBV5-6 | TRBD2 | few | TGTGCCAGCAGCTATAGACTAGCGGGGGGGCAAGAGACCCAGTACTTC | CASSYRLAGGQETQYF
TRBJ2-4 | TRBV7-2 | TRBD1 | few | TGTGCCAGCAGCTTAGCGGGGGGACAGGGTGGAAACATTCAGTACTTC | CASSLAGGQGGNIQYF
TRBJ1-1 | TRBV12-5 | NA | few | TGTGCTAGTGGGCGACATAAGACTGAAGCTTTCTTT | CASGRHKTEAFF
TRBJ2-4 | TRBV20-1 | NA | NA | TGCAGTGGCAAACGGAGATTGAAAAACATTCAGTACTTC | CSGKRRLKNIQYF
TRBJ2-3 | TRBV7-9 | NA | few | TGTGCCAGCAGCCAGGCGGGGAGGACAGATACGCAGTATTTT | CASSQAGRTDTQYF
TRBJ2-3 | TRBV23-1 | NA | NA | TGCGCCAGCAGTCAATCCTGGACCCCAGATACGCAGTATTTT | CASSQSWTPDTQYF
TRBJ2-7 | TRBV28 | NA | NA | TGTGCCAGCAGTTTAGCCGAAGAGTACGAGCAGTACTTC | CASSLAEEYEQYF
TRBJ2-7 | TRBV4-1 | NA | few | TGCGCCAGCAGCCAAGACCCGAGAGACAGCCCGTACGAGCAGTACTTC | CASSQDPRDSPYEQYF
TRBJ2-2 | TRBV7-2 | NA | few | TGTGCCAGCAGCTTAGCGGAAGAGTCCCGGGAGCTGTTTTTT | CASSLAEESRELFF
TRBJ1-4 | TRBV9 | NA | few | TGTGCCAGCAGCCCCCGTAGAGGGCAGCGGGCTGAAAAACTGTTTTTT | CASSPRRGQRAEKLFF
TRBJ1-5 | TRBV5-5 | TRBD1 | few | TGTGCCAGCAGCTTGGGACAGGGGTTAGGTCAGCCCCAGCATTTT | CASSLGQGLGQPQHF
TRBJ2-1 | TRBV4-2 | NA | few | TGTGCCAGCAGCCAAGAAGTCGGTCCTGGGAATGAGCAGTTCTTC | CASSQEVGPGNEQFF
TRBJ2-2 | TRBV7-9 | NA | few | TGTGCCAGCAGCTCCGAAGGGAACACCGGGGAGCTGTTTTTT | CASSSEGNTGELFF
TRBJ1-2 | TRBV7-9 | NA | NA | TGTGCCAGCAGCCCACGGACAGTCCACGGTGGCTACACCTTC | CASSPRTVHGGYTF
TRBJ2-7 | TRBV6-2/TRBV6-3 | NA | few | TGTGCCAGCAGTTTCTCGGGAAGGAAGGAGGGGGAGCAGTACTTC | CASSFSGRKEGEQYF